Included here is one T cell receptor (beta chain) sequence, with context. Its cognate antigen has yet to be identified. Base qualities are not provided; no much larger clone lies one nucleotide away. The entry originates in a study of cytomegalovirus exposure and HLA in healthy donors (TCRdb year 2017). Study-wide context: An earlier analysis of approximately 640 of the donors reported about 250 Gb of sequence data and around 120 million unique TCR beta sequences from around 200 million T cells. Among over 350 genotyped donors of the cohort, an average of around 240,000 unique TCR beta nucleotide sequences were sequenced per donor, around 20% of them non-productive. The later analysis used no new phenotypic data to find candidate immune exposures, relying instead on TCR beta sequences and their occurrence across donors. Using immunosequencing, the study profiled T cell repertoires from 500 to 800 subjects and related those repertoires to cytomegalovirus serostatus. In a later analysis, previously published TCR beta repertoires from 550 to 750 donors were re-analyzed and high-resolution HLA genotyping was added so that TCR occurrence patterns could be studied. Class I and class II HLA loci were covered by the typing at four-digit resolution. The number of typed donors differed by locus: 629-630 for A, B, C, DRB1 and DQB1; some 540 for DQA1; 606 for DPA1; and roughly 450 for DPB1. The study aimed to test whether signatures of past pathogen exposure could be identified by cataloging public T cell receptors. High-throughput TCR immunosequencing, statistical association of individual TCRs with disease status, and machine learning were combined to predict cytomegalovirus infection status. An early release covering 500 to 750 HLA-typed donors comprised about 300 gigabases of sequencing data and some 79 million unique TCR sequences. A later genetic analysis took genome-wide SNP genotypes for about three fifths of the roughly 700 donors and used that subset as a discovery cohort. All discovery cohort repertoires had been generated using a single sequencing platform. Donor age, sex, ethnicity and CMV serostatus were compiled together with the repertoire data. Because of strong linkage in the cohort, five DR-DQ haplotypes were treated as single units for association and clustering. Among the roughly 430 genotyped donors, under 90% belonged to the genetic ancestry cluster associated with self-reported Caucasian donors. Besides the first cohort of roughly 640 subjects, a separate validation cohort made up of about 120 different subjects was used. In an earlier analysis of a few hundred of the donors, high-throughput TCR beta sequencing was used to judge whether each TCR beta V gene segment behaved as functional or pseudogenic.

General conclusions and limits of the study: V-gene and J-gene trimming of TCR beta chains was associated with a missense DCLRE1C variant in a later genetic analysis, and the association was replicated in an independent cohort. When HLA alleles, especially DR and DQ, strongly co-occurred, TCR associations were difficult to assign to individual alleles. Cytomegalovirus status was reported to be diagnosed by the classifier with high specificity and sensitivity in both the original and validation cohorts. Presence/absence analyses assumed roughly uniform sequencing depth across donors, an assumption that may not hold. The earlier analysis of approximately 560 of the donors excluded some 16 rarely observed V segments, including chromosome 9 orphons, because counts were too low. A later genetic analysis reported fewer N-insertions in productive TCRs among donors in an Asian-associated ancestry cluster than the roughly 700-donor mean. The authors suggested that the approach could potentially be generalized to other disease states and immunological phenotypes. In a later analysis, TCR association rates were found to vary across HLA loci, with the most associated TCRs seen for DRB1 alleles and the fewest for HLA-C alleles. Linkage disequilibrium might explain the correlated functional status among segregating V segments, but an unknown experimental factor could not be excluded. According to a later analysis, most CMV-associated TCR beta chains appeared to be HLA-restricted, and the HLA associations seemed to be driven largely by CMV exposure. Specific HLA alleles were associated with 16,951 TCR beta sequences at a false discovery rate of 0.05 in a later analysis. Because HLA typing was unavailable for some donors at each locus, only the typed subset was used in association tests. The study listed 164 TCR beta chains as associated with cytomegalovirus. CMV serostatus was the only immune exposure information available for the cohort. Most TCR sequences were observed very rarely across donors, whereas some public TCRs were present in many individuals. In vitro tests confirmed that a few of the cytomegalovirus-associated TCR beta chains recognize cytomegalovirus antigens. The sequencing pipeline was judged likely to have produced a cluster of highly shared sequence variants as a technical artifact. Only TCR beta chains were sequenced in this cohort, and the absence of alpha or paired-chain data limited detectable features. A later analysis found that HLA-associated TCR beta chains were more clonally expanded and had lower generation probabilities than equally common non-associated chains. A further reported finding was that TCR beta sequences accurately predicted the HLA-A and HLA-B alleles for most subjects in the first cohort. In an earlier analysis of under 600 of the donors, most TCR beta V segments were observed in productive rearrangements about 90% or about 30% of the time, broadly matching IMGT annotations. In a later analysis, several top co-occurrence clusters were reported to appear linked to parvovirus B19, influenza, CMV and Epstein-Barr virus.

Libraries were built with the immunoSEQ multiplex PCR assay. For the multiplex PCR, a mixture combining 60 forward primers for TCR Vbeta segments and 13 reverse primers for TCR Jbeta segments was used. A multiplex PCR assay on genomic DNA amplified the CDR3 region of rearranged TCR beta genes. The Illumina HiSeq System was used to sequence the amplified TCR beta libraries as 87-base-pair reads. In the source study's methods: In a later analysis, approximately 74 million unique TCR beta chains were counted across the roughly 670 repertoires, and around 11 million of these chains were shared by at least two donors. To remove PCR and sequencing errors, raw reads were error-corrected and collapsed into unique sequences using a nearest-neighbor algorithm that merged closely related sequences. Alignment of CDR3 sequences to IMGT reference sequences was used to assign V, D and J gene segments. For a sequence to be retained, a match of at least six nucleotides was required to both a V gene segment and a J gene segment. A rearrangement counted as productive if the CDR3 had no stop codons and remained in frame with V and J, and every other rearrangement counted as non-productive. CDR3 was defined by IMGT convention, running from the second conserved V-encoded cysteine to the conserved J-encoded phenylalanine. Sequences without an unambiguous match to a single V gene segment were excluded from the earlier analysis of several hundred of the donors. In an earlier analysis of 587 of the donors, a V segment was called functional when productive rearrangements were above 56.7%, and segregating when the standard deviation between donors exceeded 5%. A statistical classification framework was built to diagnose cytomegalovirus status from the catalog of TCR beta chain sequences. In a later analysis, V and J genes were assigned by comparing TCR nucleotide sequences against IMGT/GENE-DB human TR gene sequences. The TCRdist pipeline was used in a later analysis to assign CDR3 sequences and most-parsimonious VDJ recombination scenarios. A later analysis defined each TCR beta chain by its CDR3 amino acid sequence plus V-gene family, and excluded reads lacking a unique V-gene family. In a later analysis, fewer than 650 highly shared, low-generation-probability nucleotide sequences were removed to address suspected cross-contamination and a sequencing artifact. In a later analysis, a clonal expansion index was calculated for each public chain from normalized within-repertoire ranks of inferred template counts. In a later analysis, generation probabilities were computed with a VDJ recombination model fitted to out-of-frame rearrangements, and the resulting probabilities were checked against IGoR. Hypergeometric tests were used in a later analysis to score TCR-TCR, TCR-HLA and TCR-CMV co-occurrence, with a repertoire-size bias correction applied to the TCR pairs. False discovery rates were estimated in a later analysis by permuting HLA or CMV assignments 20 times. In a later analysis, co-occurring TCRs were grouped using DBSCAN, and TCRdist sequence similarity was added for clustering within HLA-allele-positive subsets. Co-occurrence clustering excluded repertoires with fewer than 30,000 or more than 120,000 public chains, plus five with anomalous nucleotide sharing. TCRdb retrieved this table from immuneACCESS and kept in-frame rearrangements only. Not all clones are present; in checked studies, unresolved V genes account for under half, and no reason is known for the remainder. D and trimming were read from the DNA, whereas the V and J calls and clone size are those reported in that table. The sample includes 25,000 to 35,000 clones, with roughly 44% observed a single time. Of the sample, roughly 2.1% falls within the top ten clones.

In total, fewer than 750 healthy bone marrow donors made up the cohort. At the time of sampling, all cohort members were nominally healthy, though unrecorded immune exposures were likely present. The donor tested CMV seronegative and was one of the 352 seronegative cohort members. A peripheral blood sample was collected from each donor, and TCR beta sequencing was performed on peripheral blood mononuclear cells. The Qiagen DNeasy Blood Extraction Kit was used to extract genomic DNA from the blood cell samples. This receptor was identified in a woman aged 45-65 years in good health and CMV-seronegative. Sequences were obtained from PBMCs.

The DNA sequence is as follows: TGTGCCAGCAGCACAGGACAGATCAATGAGCAGTTCTTC. Translated, it reads CASSTGQINEQFF. The V and J genes are TRBV7-2 and TRBJ2-1; TRBD1 is a weak D gene call, 6 bases matching. Per the germline V gene, SGHTA is the CDR1 and FQGNSA is the CDR2. V loses 5 bases of germline sequence and J loses 6 bases, and the interval between the two ends is 11 bases. From the cysteine through the phenylalanine, the CDR3 covers 13 amino acids. The retained sequence is limited to the CDR3, 39 bases, with the frame set at the first base.